A single sample is the source of the 6 T cell receptor beta chains below, sequenced in a study of cytomegalovirus exposure and HLA in healthy donors. PCR primers comprised 60 Vbeta and 13 Jbeta primers. Clones were sequenced by immunoSEQ multiplex PCR, and TCRdb holds only the in-frame ones, with some missing. The top ten clones hold 5.4% of a sample with roughly 120,000 clones, around 77% of them seen once. Input material: PBMCs. The receptors derive from a woman aged 25-40 years in good health and CMV-seropositive.

V usage is TRBV5-1 and J usage is TRBJ2-2; 8 nucleotides agree with TRBD2. This CDR3 has 16 amino acids. The V and J ends lost 2 bases and 2 bases, in that order; junction bases with no gene match: 5. The germline gives CDR1 SGHRS, CDR2 YFSETQ. CDR3 bases: TGCGCCAGCAGCTTTACTAGCGGTATTAACACCGGGGAGCTGTTTTTT. This gives the protein CASSFTSGINTGELFF. The full variable domain, completed using reference TRBV5-1 and TRBJ2-2, is KAGVTQTPRYLIKTRGQQVTLSCSPISGHRSVSWYQQTPGQGLQFLFEYFSETQRNKGNFPGRFSGRQFSNSRSEMNVSTLELGDSALYLCASSFTSGINTGELFFGEGSRLTVL.

The V gene is TRBV29-1, the J gene TRBJ2-1; 7 bases agree with TRBD2. Germline V gene data show CDR1 as SQVTM and CDR2 as ANQGSEA. This CDR3 is 14 amino acids long. V lost 7 bases and J lost 5; bases outside the gene matches: 11. The CDR3 DNA sequence: TGCAGCGCCCACAAACCACTAGCGAACAATGAGCAGTTCTTC. It codes for CSAHKPLANNEQFF.

The V call is TRBV4-1, the J call TRBJ2-6, with D possibly matching TRBD2 (6 bases). The length of the CDR3 is 17 residues. The germline V gene has CDR1 MGHRA and CDR2 YSYEKL. V lost 3 bases and J 0 bases, leaving 12 bases between the germline ends. The CDR3 reads CASSQGGGGSGANVLTF. CDR3 in DNA: TGCGCCAGCAGCCAGGGGGGTGGGGGCTCTGGGGCCAACGTCCTGACTTTC.

V is TRBV11-2 and J is TRBJ1-1, with 7 bases aligning to TRBD1. The junction had 6 bases not matched to a gene; V was cut back by 5 bases and J by 0 bases. The CDR3 contains 15 residues. CDR1 and CDR2 (germline): SGHAT, FQNNGV. This CDR3 reads CASSPWTGVNTEAFF. The CDR3 region has the DNA TGTGCCAGCAGCCCATGGACAGGAGTGAACACTGAAGCTTTCTTT.

In DNA form, the CDR3 reads TGCGCCAGCAGCCGACAGGGGGTTGCTGGGGCCAACGTCCTGACTTTC. Encoded protein: CASSRQGVAGANVLTF. The chain joins TRBV4-1 to TRBJ2-6; 9 nucleotides match TRBD1. This CDR3 contains 16 residues. Germline lookup yields CDR1 MGHRA and CDR2 YSYEKL. Trimming at V came to 4 bases and at J to 2 bases, leaving 3 bases not matched to a gene.

The rearrangement uses TRBV19 and TRBJ2-6; 9 bases align to TRBD1. V lost 5 bases and J lost 2; bases outside the gene matches: 4. The CDR3 is made up of 16 amino acids. CDR1 and CDR2 from the germline V gene are LNHDA and SQIVND (reference sequence). The chain's CDR3 is CASSLGQGPGANVLTF. CDR3 coding DNA: TGTGCCAGTAGTTTGGGACAGGGACCTGGGGCCAACGTCCTGACTTTC.